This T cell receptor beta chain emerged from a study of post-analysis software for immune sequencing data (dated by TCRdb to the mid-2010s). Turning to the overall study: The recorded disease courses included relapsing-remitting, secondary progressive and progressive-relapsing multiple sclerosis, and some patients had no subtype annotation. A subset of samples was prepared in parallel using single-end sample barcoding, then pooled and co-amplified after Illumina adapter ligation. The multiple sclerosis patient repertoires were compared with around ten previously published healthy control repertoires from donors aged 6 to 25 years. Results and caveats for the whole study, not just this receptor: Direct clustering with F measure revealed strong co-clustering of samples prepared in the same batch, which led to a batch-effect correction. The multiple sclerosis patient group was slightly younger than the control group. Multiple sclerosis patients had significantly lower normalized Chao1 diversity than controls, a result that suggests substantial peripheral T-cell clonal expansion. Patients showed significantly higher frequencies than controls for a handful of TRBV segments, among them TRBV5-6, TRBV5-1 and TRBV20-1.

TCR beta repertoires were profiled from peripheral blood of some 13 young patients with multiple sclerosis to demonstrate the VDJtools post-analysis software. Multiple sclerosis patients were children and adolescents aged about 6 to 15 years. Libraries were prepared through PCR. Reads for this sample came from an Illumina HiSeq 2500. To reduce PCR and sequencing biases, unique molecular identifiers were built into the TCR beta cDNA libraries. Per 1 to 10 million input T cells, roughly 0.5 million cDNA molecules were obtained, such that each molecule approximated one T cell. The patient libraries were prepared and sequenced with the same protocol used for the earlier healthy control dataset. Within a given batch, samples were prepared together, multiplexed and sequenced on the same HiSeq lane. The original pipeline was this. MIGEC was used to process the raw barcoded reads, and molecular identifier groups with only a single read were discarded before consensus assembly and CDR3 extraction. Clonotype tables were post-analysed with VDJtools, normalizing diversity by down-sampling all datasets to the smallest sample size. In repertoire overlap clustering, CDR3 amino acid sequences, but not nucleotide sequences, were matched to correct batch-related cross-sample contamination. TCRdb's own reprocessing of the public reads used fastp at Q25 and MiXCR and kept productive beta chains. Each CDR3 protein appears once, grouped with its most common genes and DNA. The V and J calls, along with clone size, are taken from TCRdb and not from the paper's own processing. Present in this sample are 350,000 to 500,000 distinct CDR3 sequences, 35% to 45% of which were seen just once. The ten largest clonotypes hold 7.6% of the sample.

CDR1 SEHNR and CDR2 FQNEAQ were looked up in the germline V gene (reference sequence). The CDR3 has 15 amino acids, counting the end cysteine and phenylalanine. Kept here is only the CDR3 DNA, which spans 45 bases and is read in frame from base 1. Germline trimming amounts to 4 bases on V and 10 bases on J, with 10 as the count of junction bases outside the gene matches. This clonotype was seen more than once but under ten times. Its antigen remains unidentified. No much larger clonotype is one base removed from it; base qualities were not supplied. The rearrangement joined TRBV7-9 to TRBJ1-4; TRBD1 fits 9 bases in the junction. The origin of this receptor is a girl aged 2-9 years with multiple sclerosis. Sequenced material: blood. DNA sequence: TGTGCCAGCAGCTCCCCGAGGGGACAGGGCACAAAACTGTTTTTT. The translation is CASSSPRGQGTKLFF.